A single sample is the source of the 19 T cell receptor beta chains below, sequenced in a study of PD-1 blockade in classical Hodgkin lymphoma. Generated by immunoSEQ multiplex PCR, the TCRdb table keeps only in-frame clones and is missing some. Counted here are 43,000 or so clones, about three quarters occurring once; the ten biggest clones make up roughly 35%. Time point given: cycle 4 day 1 (C4D1), after about 6 weeks of nivolumab. All patients relapsed after autologous stem cell transplantation, and brentuximab vedotin exposure varied. This material consisted of peripheral blood mononuclear cells (PBMCs), taken before the fourth cycle of nivolumab. These TCRs come from a human donor with classical Hodgkin lymphoma.

V and J are TRBV11-3 and TRBJ2-5; D call uncertain. The J call may be wrong; the DNA end is better matched by TRBJ2-7. From germline, CDR1 is SGHNT and CDR2 YENEEA. This CDR3 region has 14 residues. The CDR3 region is CASSLSSLNYEQYF. CDR3 DNA: TGTGCCAGCAGCTTATCGAGCCTAAACTACGAGCAGTACTTC.

The rearrangement links TRBV18 to TRBJ1-1; TRBD1 aligns across 7 bases. After removal of 10 bases from V and 4 bases from J, the junction contained 9 bases not matched to a gene. The CDR3 runs to 13 residues. CDR1 KGHSH and CDR2 LQKENI come from the germline V gene. For the CDR3, the DNA is TGTGCCACCGGCTTAGGGGGCAGCACTGAAGCTTTCTTT. Translating it yields CATGLGGSTEAFF.

With regard to this clone: This sample includes further DNA sequences coding for the same CDR3. This chain links TRBV19 with TRBJ1-1; D call uncertain. The V end was cut by 1 base, the J end by 5 bases, with 5 bases between. CDR1 is LNHDA and CDR2 is SQIVND in the germline V gene (reference sequence). The CDR3 spans 12 residues. The CDR3 loop is CASSIAGTEAFF. The CDR3 DNA follows: TGTGCCAGTAGTATAGCGGGAACTGAAGCTTTCTTT.

The chain employs TRBV11-3 and TRBJ2-1; D possibly uses TRBD1 or TRBD2 (5 bases each). The CDR3 runs to 14 residues. V lost 6 bases and J 0 bases, leaving 9 bases between the germline ends. Germline V CDR1 and CDR2: SGHNT, YENEEA. CDR3 nucleotides: TGTGCCAGCAGTCCAGGGAGCTCCTACAATGAGCAGTTCTTC. It yields the protein CASSPGSSYNEQFF.

This clone was observed a handful of times. This rearrangement joins TRBV27 to TRBJ1-1; D gene ambiguous. Trimming removed 0 bases from V and 0 bases from J, with 2 bases in between. Germline CDR1 reads MNHEY; CDR2 reads SMNVEV (reference sequence). The CDR3 is 13 amino acids. The chain's CDR3 is CASSLSLNTEAFF. The CDR3 nucleotides are TGTGCCAGCAGTTTATCCTTGAACACTGAAGCTTTCTTT.

V usage is TRBV6-6 and J usage is TRBJ1-6, with 9 bases matching TRBD1. With V trimmed by 6 bases and J by 8 bases, 2 bases remained unmatched. This CDR3 has 13 residues. CDR1 is MNHNY, CDR2 SVGAGI, per germline (reference sequence). CDR3 nucleotide sequence: TGTGCCAGCAGCTGGGACAGGGATTCACCCCTCCACTTT. Protein sequence: CASSWDRDSPLHF.

DNA for the CDR3: TGTGCCAGCAGCTTTAGGGGGGGAACAGATACGCAGTATTTT. It is translated as CASSFRGGTDTQYF. The rearrangement links TRBV7-9 to TRBJ2-3, with D tentatively TRBD2 (7 bases). The ends were cut back, 3 bases at V and 3 bases at J, with 10 bases in the middle. The length of the CDR3 is 14 residues. The V gene's germline CDR1 is SEHNR and CDR2 FQNEAQ (reference sequence).

This chain joins TRBV19 and TRBJ2-5; TRBD1 matches at 9 bases. With V trimmed by 4 bases and J by 13 bases, 7 bases remained unmatched. The CDR3 length is 12 residues. CDR1 is LNHDA and CDR2 is SQIVND in the germline V gene (reference sequence). The CDR3 loop is CASSTGQGPPYF. The CDR3 DNA reads as TGTGCCAGTAGTACTGGACAGGGGCCGCCGTACTTC. Supplemented by reference TRBV19 and TRBJ2-5, the full variable domain reads DGGITQSPKYLFRKEGQNVTLSCEQNLNHDAMYWYRQDPGQGLRLIYYSQIVNDFQKGDIAEGYSVSREKKESFPLTVTSAQKNPTAFYLCASSTGQGPPYFGPGTRLLVL.

The chain carries TRBV5-1 and TRBJ1-1, with D uncertain. Trimming took 0 bases from V and 8 from J, leaving 8 bases between them. The CDR3 runs to 12 residues. Germline V lookup: CDR1 SGHRS, CDR2 YFSETQ. The CDR3 bases are TGCGCCAGCAGCTTGGTTCTGGGGGAAGCTTTCTTT. It codes for CASSLVLGEAFF.

This chain connects TRBV7-3 to TRBJ2-7; D not resolved. Looked up from germline, CDR1 is SGHTA and CDR2 is FQGTGA. CDR3 length: 12 amino acids. Trimming took 6 bases from V and 6 from J, leaving 12 bases between them. DNA of the CDR3: TGTGCCAGCAGAGAGGCGGAAGGCGAGCAGTACTTC. Protein sequence: CASREAEGEQYF.

To note about this clone: The sample carries other DNA sequences with the same CDR3. J is TRBJ1-4 and V is TRBV5-1; possible D gene TRBD1, 5 bases. Trimming took 4 bases from V and 0 from J, leaving 13 bases between them. This CDR3 is built from 16 residues. The germline CDR1 and CDR2 sequences are SGHRS and YFSETQ. This CDR3 reads CASSRGSTATNEKLFF. In nucleotides, the CDR3 is TGCGCCAGCAGCCGCGGTTCGACAGCAACTAATGAAAAACTGTTTTTT. Complete variable domain (other parts from reference TRBV5-1 and TRBJ1-4): KAGVTQTPRYLIKTRGQQVTLSCSPISGHRSVSWYQQTPGQGLQFLFEYFSETQRNKGNFPGRFSGRQFSNSRSEMNVSTLELGDSALYLCASSRGSTATNEKLFFGSGTQLSVL.

The rearrangement uses TRBV5-5 and TRBJ1-4; D is ambiguous. This CDR3 contains 15 residues. V lost 7 bases and J 6 bases, leaving 19 bases between the germline ends. Germline CDR1 reads SGHKS; CDR2 reads YYEKEE (reference sequence). This CDR3 is CASDSREVSDEKLFF. In DNA, the CDR3 is TGTGCCAGCGACTCCCGGGAGGTAAGTGATGAAAAACTGTTTTTT.

This chain joins TRBV5-1 and TRBJ1-1; perhaps TRBD1 as D (5 bases). This CDR3 is built from 16 residues. CDR1 is SGHRS and CDR2 is YFSETQ in the germline V gene. V was trimmed by 2 bases and J by 6 bases, leaving 20 bases between them. DNA of the CDR3: TGCGCCAGCAGCTTCTCCGCCGGGACTGGGCGGCCTGAAGCTTTCTTT. It is translated as CASSFSAGTGRPEAFF.

This rearrangement joins TRBV2 to TRBJ1-1; TRBD1 matches 7 bases. The CDR3 spans 15 residues. The V and J ends lost 6 bases and 5 bases, in that order; junction bases with no gene match: 12. The germline gives CDR1 SNHLY, CDR2 FYNNEI. The CDR3 is CASRRGLSQGTEAFF. Written as DNA, the CDR3 is TGTGCCAGCAGAAGGGGACTTTCACAGGGGACTGAAGCTTTCTTT.

This rearrangement joins TRBV18 to TRBJ1-6, with D perhaps matching TRBD1 (6 bases). Trimming pared 3 bases from V and 5 bases from J, leaving 8 bases between. This CDR3 comprises 14 residues. Germline V gives CDR1 KGHSH, CDR2 LQKENI. As DNA, the CDR3 is TGTGCCAGCTCACCGTCAGGGGATAATTCACCCCTCCACTTT. The encoded protein is CASSPSGDNSPLHF.

CDR3 nucleotides: TGTGCCAGCAGTTACTCCGGCGGGGGGGGCTACGAGCAGTACTTC. It encodes CASSYSGGGGYEQYF. The chain employs TRBV6-5 and TRBJ2-7, with 9 bases identical to TRBD2. The CDR3 runs to 15 residues. CDR1 and CDR2 (germline): MNHEY, SVGAGI. The junction had 3 bases not matched to a gene; V was cut back by 0 bases and J by 3 bases.

The chain links TRBV7-9 to TRBJ2-1; 7 positions agree with TRBD2. Germline CDR1 and CDR2: SEHNR and FQNEAQ (reference sequence). With V trimmed by 0 bases and J by 0 bases, 5 bases remained unmatched. CDR3 length: 17 amino acids. CDR3 nucleotides: TGTGCCAGCAGCTTAGCGCTTCTAGCGGCCTCCTACAATGAGCAGTTCTTC. This gives the protein CASSLALLAASYNEQFF. Supplemented by reference TRBV7-9 and TRBJ2-1, the full variable domain reads DTGVSQNPRHKITKRGQNVTFRCDPISEHNRLYWYRQTLGQGPEFLTYFQNEAQLEKSRLLSDRFSAERPKGSFSTLEIQRTEQGDSAMYLCASSLALLAASYNEQFFGPGTRLTVL.

The chain recombines TRBV7-2 with TRBJ2-2; 11 bases are a match to TRBD1. Trimming cost V 3 bases and J 6 bases; bases outside gene matches: 3. CDR1 and CDR2 from the germline V gene are SGHTA and FQGNSA. This CDR3 has 15 residues. The CDR3 sequence is CASSFTGQGAGELFF. CDR3 coding DNA: TGTGCCAGCAGCTTCACGGGACAGGGGGCCGGGGAGCTGTTTTTT.

The chain is built from TRBV19 and TRBJ1-1, with a weak D call TRBD1 (5 bases). V lost 1 base and J 9 bases, leaving 12 bases between the germline ends. In germline, CDR1 is LNHDA, CDR2 SQIVND (reference sequence). The CDR3 is 13 amino acids. DNA for the CDR3: TGTGCCAGTAGTATAGGGACAACTCGGAAAGCTTTCTTT. Its protein is CASSIGTTRKAFF. Filled out from reference TRBV19 and TRBJ1-1, the complete variable domain reads DGGITQSPKYLFRKEGQNVTLSCEQNLNHDAMYWYRQDPGQGLRLIYYSQIVNDFQKGDIAEGYSVSREKKESFPLTVTSAQKNPTAFYLCASSIGTTRKAFFGQGTRLTVV.